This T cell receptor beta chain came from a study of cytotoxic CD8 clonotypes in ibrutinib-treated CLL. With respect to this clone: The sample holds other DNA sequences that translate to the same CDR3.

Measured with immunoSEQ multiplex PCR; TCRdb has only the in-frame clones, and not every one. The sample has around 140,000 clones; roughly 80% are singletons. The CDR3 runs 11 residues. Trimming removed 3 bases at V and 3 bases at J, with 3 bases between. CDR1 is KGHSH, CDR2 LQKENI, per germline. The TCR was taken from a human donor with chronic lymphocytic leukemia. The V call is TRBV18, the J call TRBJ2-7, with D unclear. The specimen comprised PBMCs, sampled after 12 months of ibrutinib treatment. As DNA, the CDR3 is TGTGCCAGCTCACCCGACTACGAGCAGTACTTC. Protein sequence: CASSPDYEQYF.